These 20 T cell receptor beta chains share one sample of origin, sequenced in a study of cytomegalovirus exposure and HLA in healthy donors (dated by TCRdb to between 2016 and 2019). Receptor amplification or capture employed the immunoSEQ multiplex PCR assay. The multiplex PCR relied on a mix of 60 forward primers for TCR Vbeta segments and 13 reverse primers for TCR Jbeta segments. This immuneACCESS table, as held by TCRdb, lists in-frame sequences with V and J called but not all clones. Of the missing ones, under half trace to an unresolved V gene in checked studies; the others have no known cause. This sample holds fewer than 200,000 clones; about 81% were observed only once. The ten largest account for around 3% of the sample. Sequenced input: PBMCs. All receptors come from a woman in her 50s in good health and CMV-seropositive.

This chain joins TRBV19 and TRBJ2-1; 14 bases match TRBD2. Losses at the gene ends were 3 bases for V and 3 bases for J; bases not matched to a gene: 7. The CDR3 has 18 amino acids. The V gene's germline CDR1 is LNHDA and CDR2 SQIVND (reference sequence). The CDR3 coding sequence is TGTGCCAGTAGTATTTGGACTAGCGGGGGGCAAGTCTACAATGAGCAGTTCTTC. It codes for CASSIWTSGGQVYNEQFF. Combining the CDR3 with reference TRBV19 and TRBJ2-1 gives the whole variable domain DGGITQSPKYLFRKEGQNVTLSCEQNLNHDAMYWYRQDPGQGLRLIYYSQIVNDFQKGDIAEGYSVSREKKESFPLTVTSAQKNPTAFYLCASSIWTSGGQVYNEQFFGPGTRLTVL.

V gene TRBV7-2 combines with J gene TRBJ1-4; D possibly corresponds to TRBD1 (5 bases). V was pared by 5 bases and J by 6 bases, with 19 bases between. The CDR3 runs to 16 residues. Germline-derived CDR1 and CDR2 are SGHTA and FQGNSA. The CDR3 DNA reads TGTGCCAGCAGCATCCTTCACGGGGGGGGGTATGAAAAACTGTTTTTT. It translates to CASSILHGGGYEKLFF.

V and J are TRBV5-4 and TRBJ1-5; TRBD1 aligns across 12 bases. Germline CDR1 and CDR2: SGHNT and YYREEE (reference sequence). The CDR3 totals 16 residues. J gave up 5 bases and V 4 bases, and 7 bases lay outside the gene matches. Written as DNA, the CDR3 is TGTGCCAGCAGCGTGTGGGACAGGGGGCGTCATCAGCCCCAGCATTTT. Protein: CASSVWDRGRHQPQHF.

This chain uses TRBV5-1 with TRBJ2-7; maybe TRBD1 (5 bases). CDR3 length: 17 residues. CDR1 is SGHRS, CDR2 YFSETQ, per germline. The V and J ends lost 7 bases and 7 bases respectively, with 30 bases between them. The CDR3 DNA is TGCGCCAGCCGAACCCTCCCCACAGGCAGGCCGCTTTTGGAGCAGTACTTC. Its translation is CASRTLPTGRPLLEQYF.

The chain combines TRBV30 with TRBJ2-7; D might be TRBD2 (5 bases). The CDR3 loop spans 13 amino acids. Between the trimmed V and J ends, which lost 2 bases and 2 bases, there was a span of 10 bases. Germline-derived CDR1 and CDR2 are GTSNPN and SVGIG (reference sequence). The CDR3 reads CAWSRGGTYEQYF. For the CDR3, the DNA is TGTGCCTGGAGTCGCGGAGGAACCTACGAGCAGTACTTC.

The rearrangement links TRBV18 to TRBJ2-1; the match to TRBD2 covers 12 bases. The ends lost 4 bases at V and 15 bases at J; junction bases unmatched: 7. The germline CDR1 and CDR2 sequences are KGHSH and LQKENI. The CDR3 is made up of 13 amino acids. CDR3 coding DNA: TGTGCCAGCTCACGACTAGCGGGGGAAGAGGGGTTCTTC. Its translation: CASSRLAGEEGFF.

V usage is TRBV5-4 and J usage is TRBJ1-1; a weak D match, TRBD1 (5 bases). V lost 2 bases to trimming and J lost 3 bases, with 14 bases between them. CDR1 is SGHNT, CDR2 YYREEE, per germline (reference sequence). The CDR3 spans 15 residues. The DNA for the CDR3 is TGTGCCAGCAGCTTTGGGGCCCGGGCGGACACTGAAGCTTTCTTT. It is translated as CASSFGARADTEAFF.

CDR3 DNA: TGCGCCAGCACCTCAGGGGCCTGGGATGGCTACACCTTC. Translated, it gives CASTSGAWDGYTF. V is TRBV10-2 and J is TRBJ1-2; D possibly corresponds to TRBD1 (6 bases). With 7 bases removed from V and 6 bases from J, the gap between germline ends came to 15 bases. Germline V lookup: CDR1 WSHSY, CDR2 SAAADI. The CDR3 is 13 residues long.

This sequence joins TRBV19 and TRBJ1-1, with D unresolved. Germline V gene sequence: CDR1 LNHDA, CDR2 SQIVND (reference sequence). Trimming removed 7 bases from V and 2 bases from J, with 11 bases in between. This CDR3 is 13 amino acids long. In DNA, the CDR3 is TGTGCCAGTAACCCCTCAGGCAACACTGAAGCTTTCTTT. It specifies CASNPSGNTEAFF.

This clone was seen only once. The V call is TRBV11-2, the J call TRBJ2-5; 7 positions match TRBD1. This CDR3 comprises 16 residues. Trimming at V came to 5 bases and at J to 7 bases, leaving 16 bases not matched to a gene. The germline V gene encodes CDR1 SGHAT and CDR2 FQNNGV. CDR3 amino acids: CASSPSGGTVPSTQYF. CDR3 nucleotide sequence: TGTGCCAGCAGCCCTTCGGGTGGGACAGTTCCTTCGACCCAGTACTTC.

The chain links TRBV18 to TRBJ2-3; TRBD2 matches 8 bases. Losses at the gene ends were 3 bases for V and 2 bases for J; bases not matched to a gene: 7. The CDR3 has 16 amino acids. Germline-derived CDR1 and CDR2 are KGHSH and LQKENI. CDR3 DNA sequence: TGTGCCAGCTCACCCGGCGCGGGGGGCATCACAGATACGCAGTATTTT. Translated: CASSPGAGGITDTQYF.

The chain has TRBV10-3 and TRBJ1-1; TRBD1 matches 11 bases. Germline CDR1 is ENHRY and CDR2 is SYGVKD. This CDR3 spans 16 amino acids. V was clipped by 2 bases and J by 3 bases; unmatched bases: 5. CDR3 amino acids: CAISEGTGGTDTEAFF. In nucleotides, the CDR3 is TGTGCCATCAGTGAGGGGACAGGGGGAACGGACACTGAAGCTTTCTTT.

The chain recombines TRBV19 with TRBJ1-2; D is undetermined. CDR1 LNHDA and CDR2 SQIVND come from the germline V gene (reference sequence). This CDR3 is built from 17 residues. V lost 1 base and J lost 3, with 18 bases in between. CDR3 DNA: TGTGCCAGTAGTATAGCCCGCGGGGTTGGCGGTGACTATGGCTACACCTTC. Amino acid sequence: CASSIARGVGGDYGYTF.

This chain connects TRBV6-5 to TRBJ2-5, with TRBD2 matching 13 bases. This CDR3 spans 14 amino acids. After removal of 10 bases from V and 7 bases from J, the junction contained 9 bases not matched to a gene. Germline V gives CDR1 MNHEY, CDR2 SVGAGI. The CDR3 protein is CATAGLAGDLTQYF. DNA for the CDR3: TGTGCCACCGCTGGACTAGCGGGGGATCTGACCCAGTACTTC.

The chain carries TRBV2 and TRBJ1-2, with D possibly being TRBD1 (6 bases). From germline, CDR1 is SNHLY and CDR2 FYNNEI. CDR3 size: 13 residues. V was pared by 6 bases and J by 5 bases, with 13 bases between. CDR3 protein: CASSLDSRYGYTF. CDR3 coding DNA: TGTGCCAGCAGCTTGGACAGCCGGTATGGCTACACCTTC.

This chain joins TRBV6-5 and TRBJ2-5; the D is unclear. The CDR3 totals 14 residues. V lost 0 bases and J 3 bases, leaving 8 bases between the germline ends. Germline V gene lookup returns CDR1 MNHEY and CDR2 SVGAGI. CDR3 amino acids: CASSYSTAEETQYF. The CDR3 nucleotides are TGTGCCAGCAGTTACTCGACTGCTGAAGAGACCCAGTACTTC.

V is TRBV27 and J is TRBJ1-3, with 9 nucleotides matching TRBD1. Germline-derived CDR1 and CDR2 are MNHEY and SMNVEV (reference sequence). J lost 2 bases, V lost 4 bases, and 9 bases had no gene match. The CDR3 runs to 17 residues. CDR3 coding DNA: TGTGCCAGCAGTTGGAGGACAGGGGACACCCCTGGAAACACCATATATTTT. Its protein is CASSWRTGDTPGNTIYF.

Of note for this clone: This is likely a read error, given that the CDR3 carries no conserved phenylalanine or tryptophan at its end. The J gene is TRBJ2-6, the V gene TRBV5-6, with D possibly TRBD1 on 6 matching bases. Trimming removed 6 bases from V and 0 bases from J, with 13 bases in between. The CDR3 consists of 16 residues. Germline V gives CDR1 SGHDT, CDR2 YYEEEE. In DNA form, the CDR3 reads TGTGCCAGCACCCCCGCGGACAGCTCTGGGGCCAACGTCCTGACTCTC. Translating gives CASTPADSSGANVLTL.

This clone was found a few times. This sequence joins TRBV11-2 and TRBJ1-1, with D unresolved. Between the trimmed V and J ends, which lost 5 bases and 5 bases, there was a span of 9 bases. CDR1 is SGHAT and CDR2 is FQNNGV in the germline V gene. CDR3 length equals 12 residues. CDR3: CASSVDETEAFF. CDR3 nucleotide sequence: TGTGCCAGCAGCGTCGATGAGACTGAAGCTTTCTTT.

The CDR3 region has the DNA TGTGCCAGCAGCTCTAGCGGGTACTACAATGAGCAGTTCTTC. This codes for CASSSSGYYNEQFF. The chain uses TRBV7-8 and TRBJ2-1; TRBD2 matches at 8 bases. Unmatched junction bases numbered 2, after V lost 4 bases and J lost 3 bases. This CDR3 is built from 14 residues. Germline V CDR1 and CDR2: SGHVS, FQNEAQ.